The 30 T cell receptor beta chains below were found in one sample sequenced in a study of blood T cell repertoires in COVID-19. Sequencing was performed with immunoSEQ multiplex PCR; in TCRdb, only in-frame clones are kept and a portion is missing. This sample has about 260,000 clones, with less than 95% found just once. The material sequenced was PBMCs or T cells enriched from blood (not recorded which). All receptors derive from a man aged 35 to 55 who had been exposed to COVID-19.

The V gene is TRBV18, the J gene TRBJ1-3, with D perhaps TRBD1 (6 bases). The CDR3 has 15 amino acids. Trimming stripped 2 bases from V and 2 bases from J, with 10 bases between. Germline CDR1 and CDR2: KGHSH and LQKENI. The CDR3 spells CASSPLSGAGNTIYF. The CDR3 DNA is TGTGCCAGCTCACCATTATCAGGGGCTGGAAACACCATATATTTT.

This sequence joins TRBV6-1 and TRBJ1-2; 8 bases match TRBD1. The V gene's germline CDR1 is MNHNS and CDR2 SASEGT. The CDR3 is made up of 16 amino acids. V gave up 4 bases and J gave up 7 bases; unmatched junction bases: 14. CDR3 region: CASSATGAIMTSGYTF. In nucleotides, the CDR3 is TGTGCCAGCAGTGCGACAGGGGCCATTATGACCAGTGGCTACACCTTC.

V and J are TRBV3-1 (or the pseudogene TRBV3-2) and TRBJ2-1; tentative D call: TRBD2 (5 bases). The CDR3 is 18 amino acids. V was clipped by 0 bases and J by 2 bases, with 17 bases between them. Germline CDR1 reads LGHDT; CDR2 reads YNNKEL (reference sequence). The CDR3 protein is CASSQEAAQAVTYNEQFF. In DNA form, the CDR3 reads TGTGCCAGCAGCCAAGAGGCCGCCCAAGCGGTAACCTACAATGAGCAGTTCTTC.

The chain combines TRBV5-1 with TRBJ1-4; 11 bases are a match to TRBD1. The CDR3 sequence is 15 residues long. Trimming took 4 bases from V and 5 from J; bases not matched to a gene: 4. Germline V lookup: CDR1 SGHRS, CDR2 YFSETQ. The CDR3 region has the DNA TGCGCCAGCAGCAGGGGACAGGGGGACAATGAAAAACTGTTTTTT. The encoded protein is CASSRGQGDNEKLFF.

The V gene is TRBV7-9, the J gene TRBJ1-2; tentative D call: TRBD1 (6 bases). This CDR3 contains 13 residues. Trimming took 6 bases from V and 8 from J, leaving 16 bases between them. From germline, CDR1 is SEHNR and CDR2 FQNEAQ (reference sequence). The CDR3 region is CASSRQERSGYTF. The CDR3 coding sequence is TGTGCCAGCAGTAGACAGGAAAGGTCGGGCTACACCTTC.

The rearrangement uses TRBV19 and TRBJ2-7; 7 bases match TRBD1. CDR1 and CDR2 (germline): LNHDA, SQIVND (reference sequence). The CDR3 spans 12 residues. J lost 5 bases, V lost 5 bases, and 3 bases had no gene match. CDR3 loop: CASSPGGDEQYF. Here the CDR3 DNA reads TGTGCCAGTAGTCCAGGGGGAGACGAGCAGTACTTC.

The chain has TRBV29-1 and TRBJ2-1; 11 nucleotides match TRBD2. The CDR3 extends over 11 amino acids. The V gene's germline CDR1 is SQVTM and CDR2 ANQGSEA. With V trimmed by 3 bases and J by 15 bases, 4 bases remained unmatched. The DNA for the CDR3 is TGCAGCGTTGATACTAGCGGGAGAATGTTCTTC. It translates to CSVDTSGRMFF.

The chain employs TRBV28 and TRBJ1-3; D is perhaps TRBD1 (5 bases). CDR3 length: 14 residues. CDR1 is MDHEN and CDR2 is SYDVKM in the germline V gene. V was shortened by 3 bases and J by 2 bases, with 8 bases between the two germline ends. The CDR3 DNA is TGTGCCAGCAGTTTTCCCAGGGCTGGAAACACCATATATTTT. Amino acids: CASSFPRAGNTIYF.

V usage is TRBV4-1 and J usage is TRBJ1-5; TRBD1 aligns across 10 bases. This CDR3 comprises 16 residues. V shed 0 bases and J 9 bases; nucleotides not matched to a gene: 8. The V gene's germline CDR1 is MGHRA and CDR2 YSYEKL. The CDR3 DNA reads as TGCGCCAGCAGCCAAGATTTGACAGGGGGCTATGGGCCCCAGCATTTT. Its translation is CASSQDLTGGYGPQHF.

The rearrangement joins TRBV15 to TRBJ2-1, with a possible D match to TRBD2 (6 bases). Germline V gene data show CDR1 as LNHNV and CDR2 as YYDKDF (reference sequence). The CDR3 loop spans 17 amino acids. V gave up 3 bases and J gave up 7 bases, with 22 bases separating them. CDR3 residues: CATSSPSGGGRVNEQFF. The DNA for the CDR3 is TGTGCCACCAGCAGTCCCAGCGGAGGAGGGCGAGTAAATGAGCAGTTCTTC.

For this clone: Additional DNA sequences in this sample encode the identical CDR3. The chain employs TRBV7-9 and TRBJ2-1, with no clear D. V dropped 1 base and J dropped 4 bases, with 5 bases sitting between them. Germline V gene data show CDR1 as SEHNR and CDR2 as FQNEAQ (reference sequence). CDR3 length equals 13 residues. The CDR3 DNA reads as TGTGCCAGCAGCTTAGGTCAGTACAATGAGCAGTTCTTC. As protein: CASSLGQYNEQFF. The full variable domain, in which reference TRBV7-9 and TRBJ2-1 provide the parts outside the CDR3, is DTGVSQNPRHKITKRGQNVTFRCDPISEHNRLYWYRQTLGQGPEFLTYFQNEAQLEKSRLLSDRFSAERPKGSFSTLEIQRTEQGDSAMYLCASSLGQYNEQFFGPGTRLTVL.

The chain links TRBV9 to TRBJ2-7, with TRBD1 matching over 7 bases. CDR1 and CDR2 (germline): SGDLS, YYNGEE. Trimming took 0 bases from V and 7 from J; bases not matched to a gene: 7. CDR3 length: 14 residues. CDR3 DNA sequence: TGTGCCAGCAGCGTAGGTAGGGGGCAGGGGGAGCAGTACTTC. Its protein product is CASSVGRGQGEQYF.

DNA for the CDR3: TGTGCCAGCAGTTACTTAGGACAGGGCATCACAGATACGCAGTATTTT. Translation: CASSYLGQGITDTQYF. The chain couples TRBV6-2 or TRBV6-3 to TRBJ2-3; 8 positions agree with TRBD1. V lost 1 base, J lost 2 bases, and 5 bases stayed unmatched. The CDR3 length is 16 residues. Germline V gene lookup returns CDR1 MNHEY and CDR2 SVGEGT.

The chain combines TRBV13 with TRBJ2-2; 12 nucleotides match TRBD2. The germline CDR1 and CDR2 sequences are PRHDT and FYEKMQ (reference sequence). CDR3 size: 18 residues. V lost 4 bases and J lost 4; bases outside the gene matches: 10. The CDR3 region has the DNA TGTGCCAGCAGCTCCACCTCTAGCGGGAGGGGCCCCACCGGGGAGCTGTTTTTT. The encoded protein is CASSSTSSGRGPTGELFF.

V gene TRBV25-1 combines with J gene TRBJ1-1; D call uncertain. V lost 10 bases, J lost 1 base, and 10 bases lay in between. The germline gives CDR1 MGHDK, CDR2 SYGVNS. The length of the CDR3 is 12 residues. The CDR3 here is CATIGQNTEAFF. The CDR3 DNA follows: TGTGCCACCATTGGCCAGAACACTGAAGCTTTCTTT.

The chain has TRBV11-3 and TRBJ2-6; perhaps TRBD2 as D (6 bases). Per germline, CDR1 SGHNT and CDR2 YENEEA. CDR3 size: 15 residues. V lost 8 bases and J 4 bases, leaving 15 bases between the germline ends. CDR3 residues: CASGRGNAGANVLTF. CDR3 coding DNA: TGTGCCAGCGGGCGGGGAAACGCAGGGGCCAACGTCCTGACTTTC. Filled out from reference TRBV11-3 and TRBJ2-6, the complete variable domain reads EAGVVQSPRYKIIEKKQPVAFWCNPISGHNTLYWYLQNLGQGPELLIRYENEEAVDDSQLPKDRFSAERLKGVDSTLKIQPAELGDSAVYLCASGRGNAGANVLTFGAGSRLTVL.

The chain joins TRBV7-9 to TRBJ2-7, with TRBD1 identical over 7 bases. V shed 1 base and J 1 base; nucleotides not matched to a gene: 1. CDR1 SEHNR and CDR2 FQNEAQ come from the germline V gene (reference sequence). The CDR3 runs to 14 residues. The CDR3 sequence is CASSLGGQSYEQYF. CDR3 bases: TGTGCCAGCAGCTTAGGGGGACAGTCCTACGAGCAGTACTTC.

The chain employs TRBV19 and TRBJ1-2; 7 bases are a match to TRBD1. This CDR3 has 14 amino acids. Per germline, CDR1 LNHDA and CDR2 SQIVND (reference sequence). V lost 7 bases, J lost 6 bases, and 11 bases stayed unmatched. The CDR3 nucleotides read TGTGCCAGTAACAAGGGGGCCCTGGTCAATGGCTACACCTTC. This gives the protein CASNKGALVNGYTF. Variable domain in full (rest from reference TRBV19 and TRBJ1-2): DGGITQSPKYLFRKEGQNVTLSCEQNLNHDAMYWYRQDPGQGLRLIYYSQIVNDFQKGDIAEGYSVSREKKESFPLTVTSAQKNPTAFYLCASNKGALVNGYTFGSGTRLTVV.

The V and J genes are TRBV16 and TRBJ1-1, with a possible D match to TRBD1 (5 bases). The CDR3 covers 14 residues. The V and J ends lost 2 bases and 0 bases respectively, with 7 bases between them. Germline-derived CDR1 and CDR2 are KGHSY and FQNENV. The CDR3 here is CASSQDSMNTEAFF. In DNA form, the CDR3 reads TGTGCCAGCAGCCAAGACAGCATGAACACTGAAGCTTTCTTT. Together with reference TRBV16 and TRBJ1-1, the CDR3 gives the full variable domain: GEEVAQTPKHLVRGEGQKAKLYCAPIKGHSYVFWYQQVLKNEFKFLISFQNENVFDETGMPKERFSAKCLPNSPCSLEIQATKLEDSAVYFCASSQDSMNTEAFFGQGTRLTVV.

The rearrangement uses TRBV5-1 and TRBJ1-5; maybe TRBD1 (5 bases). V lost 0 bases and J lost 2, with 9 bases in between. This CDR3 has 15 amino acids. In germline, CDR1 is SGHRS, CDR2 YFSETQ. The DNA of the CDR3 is TGCGCCAGCAGCTTGGCAGGGTTAGGCAATCAGCCCCAGCATTTT. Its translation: CASSLAGLGNQPQHF.

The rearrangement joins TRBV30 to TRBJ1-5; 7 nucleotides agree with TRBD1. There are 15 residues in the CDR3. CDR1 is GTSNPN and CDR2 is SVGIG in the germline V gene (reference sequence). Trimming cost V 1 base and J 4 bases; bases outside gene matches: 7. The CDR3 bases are TGTGCCTGGAGTGCCGGGACAGCTCTTAATCAGCCCCAGCATTTT. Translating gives CAWSAGTALNQPQHF.

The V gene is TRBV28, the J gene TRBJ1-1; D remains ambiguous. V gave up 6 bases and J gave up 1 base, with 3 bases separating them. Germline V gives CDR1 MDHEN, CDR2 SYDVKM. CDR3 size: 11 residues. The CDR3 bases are TGTGCCAGCAGGAGGAACACTGAAGCTTTCTTT. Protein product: CASRRNTEAFF.

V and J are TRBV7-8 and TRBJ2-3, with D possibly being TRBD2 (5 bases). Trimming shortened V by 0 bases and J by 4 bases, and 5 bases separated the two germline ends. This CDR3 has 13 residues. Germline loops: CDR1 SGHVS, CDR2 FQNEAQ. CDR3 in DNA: TGTGCCAGCAGCTTAGCGGGAGCAGATACGCAGTATTTT. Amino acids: CASSLAGADTQYF.

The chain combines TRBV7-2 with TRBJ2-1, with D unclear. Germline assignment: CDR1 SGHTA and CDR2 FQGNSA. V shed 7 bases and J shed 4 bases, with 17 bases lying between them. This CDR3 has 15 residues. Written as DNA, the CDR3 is TGTGCCAGCACTCGGCCCCAGGTCGCGTACAATGAGCAGTTCTTC. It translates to CASTRPQVAYNEQFF. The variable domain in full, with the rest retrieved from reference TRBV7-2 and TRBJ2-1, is GAGVSQSPSNKVTEKGKDVELRCDPISGHTALYWYRQSLGQGLEFLIYFQGNSAPDKSGLPSDRFSAERTGGSVSTLTIQRTQQEDSAVYLCASTRPQVAYNEQFFGPGTRLTVL.

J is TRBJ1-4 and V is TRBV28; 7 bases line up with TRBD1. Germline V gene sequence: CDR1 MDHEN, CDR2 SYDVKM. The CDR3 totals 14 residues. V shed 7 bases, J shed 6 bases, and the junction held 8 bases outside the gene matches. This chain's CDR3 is CASTARGEDEKLFF. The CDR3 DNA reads TGTGCCAGCACCGCCAGGGGGGAAGATGAAAAACTGTTTTTT.

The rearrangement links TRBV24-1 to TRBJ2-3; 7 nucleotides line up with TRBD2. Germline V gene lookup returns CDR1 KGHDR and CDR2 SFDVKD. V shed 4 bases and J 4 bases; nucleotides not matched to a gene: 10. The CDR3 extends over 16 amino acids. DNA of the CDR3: TGTGCCACCAGTGACCTTACCGCGGGAGCCGCAGATACGCAGTATTTT. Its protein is CATSDLTAGAADTQYF.

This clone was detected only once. The CDR3 DNA reads TGTGCCAGCCACGAGGGGGTTGGGGAGACCCAGTACTTC. Protein sequence: CASHEGVGETQYF. J is TRBJ2-5 and V is TRBV3-1 (or the pseudogene TRBV3-2); TRBD1 might be the D (6 bases). From germline, CDR1 is LGHDT and CDR2 YNNKEL (reference sequence). This CDR3 has 13 amino acids. Trimming removed 8 bases at V and 5 bases at J, with 15 bases between.

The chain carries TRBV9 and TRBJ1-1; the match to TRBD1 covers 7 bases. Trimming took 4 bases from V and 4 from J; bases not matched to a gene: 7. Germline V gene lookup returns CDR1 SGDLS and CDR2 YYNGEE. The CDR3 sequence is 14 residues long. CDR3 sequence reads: CASSPDRVGTEAFF. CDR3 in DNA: TGTGCCAGCAGCCCCGACAGGGTCGGCACTGAAGCTTTCTTT.

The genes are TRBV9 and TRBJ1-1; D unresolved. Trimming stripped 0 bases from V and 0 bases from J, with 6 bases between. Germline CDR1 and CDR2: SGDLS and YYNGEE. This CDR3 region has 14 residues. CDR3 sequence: CASSVDRVNTEAFF. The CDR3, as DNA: TGTGCCAGCAGCGTAGATCGAGTGAACACTGAAGCTTTCTTT.

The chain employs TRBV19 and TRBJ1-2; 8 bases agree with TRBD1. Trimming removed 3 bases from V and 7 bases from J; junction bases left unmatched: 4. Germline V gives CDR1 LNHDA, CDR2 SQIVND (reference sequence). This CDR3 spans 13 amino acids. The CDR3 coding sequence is TGTGCCAGTAGTATCCAGGGGGCGCGTGGCTACACCTTC. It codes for CASSIQGARGYTF.